This entry lists 20 T cell receptor beta chains sequenced from one sample in a study of blood T cell repertoires in COVID-19. The repertoire was sequenced with immunoSEQ multiplex PCR; TCRdb's copy has only in-frame clones and lacks some. The table includes approximately 150,000 clones, almost 85% detected once. Specimen: PBMCs or T cells enriched from blood (not recorded which). The receptors shown here come from a woman aged 45 to 65 with acute COVID-19.

This chain uses TRBV7-2 with TRBJ2-5; 13 bases map to TRBD2. Germline V gene lookup returns CDR1 SGHTA and CDR2 FQGNSA. The CDR3 spans 17 residues. J gave up 6 bases and V 3 bases, and 10 bases lay outside the gene matches. CDR3 sequence: CASSLNPGTSGMKTQYF. The CDR3 coding sequence is TGTGCCAGCAGCTTGAACCCCGGGACTAGCGGGATGAAGACCCAGTACTTC.

V usage is TRBV4-1 and J usage is TRBJ2-7, with 9 bases matching TRBD2. This CDR3 has 14 residues. Germline V gene sequence: CDR1 MGHRA, CDR2 YSYEKL. The ends lost 2 bases at V and 3 bases at J; junction bases unmatched: 2. CDR3 in amino acids: CASSQSSGDYEQYF. The CDR3 DNA reads TGCGCCAGCAGCCAATCTAGCGGGGACTACGAGCAGTACTTC.

This rearrangement joins TRBV11-3 to TRBJ2-1, with 8 bases aligning to TRBD2. The V and J ends lost 0 bases and 7 bases, in that order; junction bases with no gene match: 2. The CDR3 covers 14 residues. CDR1 is SGHNT and CDR2 is YENEEA in the germline V gene. DNA of the CDR3: TGTGCCAGCAGCTTAGAAGCGGGAGAAAATGAGCAGTTCTTC. Its translation: CASSLEAGENEQFF.

The chain is built from TRBV7-2 and TRBJ1-2, with 7 bases lining up with TRBD1. The J segment lost 5 bases and the V segment lost 5 bases, leaving 8 bases of the junction unmatched. The CDR3 contains 14 residues. Germline V lookup: CDR1 SGHTA, CDR2 FQGNSA. CDR3 nucleotides: TGTGCCAGCAGCACGGAGGCAGGGGGTTATGGCTACACCTTC. Translated, it gives CASSTEAGGYGYTF. Together with reference TRBV7-2 and TRBJ1-2, the CDR3 gives the full variable domain: GAGVSQSPSNKVTEKGKDVELRCDPISGHTALYWYRQSLGQGLEFLIYFQGNSAPDKSGLPSDRFSAERTGGSVSTLTIQRTQQEDSAVYLCASSTEAGGYGYTFGSGTRLTVV.

The rearrangement links TRBV3-1 (or the pseudogene TRBV3-2) to TRBJ1-2; no firm D call. Trimming took off 4 bases at V and 2 bases at J, with 17 bases between the two ends. The CDR3 covers 16 residues. CDR1 is LGHDT, CDR2 YNNKEL, per germline (reference sequence). For the CDR3, the DNA is TGTGCCAGCAGCCTCTCGGGTGATTTCTCCAACTATGGCTACACCTTC. This gives the protein CASSLSGDFSNYGYTF.

This clone was seen only a few times. V and J are TRBV6-5 and TRBJ2-7, with 7 positions matching TRBD1. V lost 6 bases and J lost 6; bases outside the gene matches: 5. This CDR3 has 12 amino acids. Looked up from germline, CDR1 is MNHEY and CDR2 is SVGAGI. For the CDR3, the DNA is TGTGCCAGCAGACAGGGGCAAGGCGAGCAGTACTTC. Amino acids: CASRQGQGEQYF.

As regards this clone: This CDR3 is also generated by other DNA sequences in the sample. This sequence joins TRBV7-9 and TRBJ2-3; the D is unclear. Germline V gene lookup returns CDR1 SEHNR and CDR2 FQNEAQ (reference sequence). Trimming took 5 bases from V and 3 from J, leaving 6 bases between them. The CDR3 spans 12 residues. CDR3 region: CASSPRTDTQYF. CDR3 bases: TGTGCCAGCAGCCCACGGACAGATACGCAGTATTTT.

This clone showed up just once. V and J are TRBV7-2 and TRBJ2-2; 10 bases map to TRBD1. This CDR3 region has 16 residues. After removal of 5 bases from V and 7 bases from J, the junction contained 10 bases not matched to a gene. In germline, CDR1 is SGHTA, CDR2 FQGNSA. In DNA form, the CDR3 reads TGTGCCAGCAGCCCCGGAGGGACAGGGGCCCGCGGGGAGCTGTTTTTT. Its protein product is CASSPGGTGARGELFF.

This clone has a handful of counts. CDR3 loop: CASSQDSSGRGRFF. CDR3 bases: TGTGCCAGCAGCCAAGATTCCAGCGGGAGGGGCCGGTTCTTC. V usage is TRBV4-2 and J usage is TRBJ2-1, with TRBD2 matching over 10 bases. With V trimmed by 0 bases and J by 15 bases, 8 bases remained unmatched. Germline V lookup: CDR1 LGHNA, CDR2 YNFKEQ. The CDR3 is 14 residues long.

The V gene is TRBV19, the J gene TRBJ1-3; 7 bases map to TRBD1. J was trimmed by 6 bases and V by 0 bases; bases with no gene match: 5. The CDR3 extends over 15 amino acids. Germline lookup yields CDR1 LNHDA and CDR2 SQIVND (reference sequence). The CDR3 region has the DNA TGTGCCAGTAGTATAGACGGGACAGACTTAAACACCATATATTTT. Protein sequence: CASSIDGTDLNTIYF.

This chain connects TRBV7-6 to TRBJ2-6; a possible D gene is TRBD1 (6 bases). CDR3 length: 20 residues. Germline assignment: CDR1 SGHVS and CDR2 FNYEAQ. Trimming stripped 5 bases from V and 2 bases from J, with 25 bases between. The CDR3 coding sequence is TGTGCCAGCAGCCCCCGAAGTGGTTTCCGACAGGATCCTGGGGCCAACGTCCTGACTTTC. This encodes CASSPRSGFRQDPGANVLTF.

The chain employs TRBV7-9 and TRBJ1-1; 11 nucleotides match TRBD1. The CDR3 contains 13 residues. J gave up 0 bases and V 11 bases, and 2 bases lay outside the gene matches. Looked up from germline, CDR1 is SEHNR and CDR2 is FQNEAQ (reference sequence). The CDR3 sequence: CAGDRGMNTEAFF. The CDR3 DNA reads as TGTGCCGGGGACAGGGGGATGAACACTGAAGCTTTCTTT. Full variable domain (remainder filled in from reference TRBV7-9 and TRBJ1-1): DTGVSQNPRHKITKRGQNVTFRCDPISEHNRLYWYRQTLGQGPEFLTYFQNEAQLEKSRLLSDRFSAERPKGSFSTLEIQRTEQGDSAMYLCAGDRGMNTEAFFGQGTRLTVV.

J is TRBJ2-3 and V is TRBV2, with D maybe TRBD2 (5 bases). There are 13 residues in the CDR3. V lost 4 bases to trimming and J lost 2 bases, with 7 bases between them. The germline gives CDR1 SNHLY, CDR2 FYNNEI. The CDR3 spells CASSAGNTDTQYF. CDR3 sequence (DNA): TGTGCCAGCAGTGCCGGGAACACAGATACGCAGTATTTT.

The rearrangement links TRBV4-2 to TRBJ2-4; 12 nucleotides match TRBD2. The CDR3 spans 16 residues. Per germline, CDR1 LGHNA and CDR2 YNFKEQ. Unmatched junction bases numbered 8, after V lost 0 bases and J lost 11 bases. The CDR3 nucleotides read TGTGCCAGCAGCCAAGATCTAACGGGACTAGCGGGCGTTCAGTACTTC. This gives the protein CASSQDLTGLAGVQYF.

This clone was seen once. V and J are TRBV7-2 and TRBJ2-7, with D maybe TRBD2 (5 bases). Trimming took 2 bases from V and 5 from J, leaving 10 bases between them. In germline, CDR1 is SGHTA, CDR2 FQGNSA. The CDR3 contains 13 residues. The CDR3 DNA reads as TGTGCCAGCAGCTTACAGTCCGGGAACGAGCAGTACTTC. Protein product: CASSLQSGNEQYF. The entire variable domain, with the rest obtained from reference TRBV7-2 and TRBJ2-7, is as follows: GAGVSQSPSNKVTEKGKDVELRCDPISGHTALYWYRQSLGQGLEFLIYFQGNSAPDKSGLPSDRFSAERTGGSVSTLTIQRTQQEDSAVYLCASSLQSGNEQYFGPGTRLTVT.

This clone was counted only a few times. The chain has TRBV7-6 and TRBJ2-2; 10 bases agree with TRBD1. Trimming took 7 bases from V and 4 from J; bases not matched to a gene: 6. From germline, CDR1 is SGHVS and CDR2 FNYEAQ. This CDR3 region has 15 residues. The chain's CDR3 is CASTRGQGGTGELFF. The CDR3 coding sequence is TGTGCCAGCACCCGAGGACAGGGGGGCACCGGGGAGCTGTTTTTT.

This chain connects TRBV3-1 (or the pseudogene TRBV3-2) to TRBJ2-5, with 14 positions matching TRBD2. V was pared by 4 bases and J by 5 bases, with 6 bases of the junction left unmatched. Germline V gene lookup returns CDR1 LGHDT and CDR2 YNNKEL (reference sequence). The CDR3 length is 16 residues. The CDR3, as DNA: TGTGCCAGCAGCCCGGGACTAGCGGGAGTTGTGGAGACCCAGTACTTC. Its protein is CASSPGLAGVVETQYF.

This chain connects TRBV19 to TRBJ1-1; 7 bases map to TRBD1. This CDR3 spans 14 amino acids. V lost 6 bases, J lost 1 base, and 5 bases stayed unmatched. Germline lookup yields CDR1 LNHDA and CDR2 SQIVND (reference sequence). The CDR3 coding sequence is TGTGCCAGTAGGGGAAGGGGGCAGAACACTGAAGCTTTCTTT. This gives the protein CASRGRGQNTEAFF.

The chain recombines TRBV5-3 with TRBJ1-5; 10 bases align to TRBD1. TRBV5-3 carries the ORF label, with uncertain function. J was trimmed by 1 base and V by 4 bases; bases with no gene match: 11. The CDR3 runs to 18 residues. The CDR3 nucleotides are TGTGCCAGAAGCCCCCGGGACAGGGGCCGGCGAAGCAATCAGCCCCAGCATTTT. This encodes CARSPRDRGRRSNQPQHF.

The chain couples TRBV27 to TRBJ1-6; weak D call: TRBD1 (5 bases). This CDR3 region has 13 residues. CDR1 is MNHEY, CDR2 SMNVEV, per germline (reference sequence). V lost 8 bases, J lost 8 bases, and 13 bases lay in between. CDR3 DNA sequence: TGTGCCAGCGTAGACAGCCATTATTCACCCCTCCACTTT. Translation gives CASVDSHYSPLHF.